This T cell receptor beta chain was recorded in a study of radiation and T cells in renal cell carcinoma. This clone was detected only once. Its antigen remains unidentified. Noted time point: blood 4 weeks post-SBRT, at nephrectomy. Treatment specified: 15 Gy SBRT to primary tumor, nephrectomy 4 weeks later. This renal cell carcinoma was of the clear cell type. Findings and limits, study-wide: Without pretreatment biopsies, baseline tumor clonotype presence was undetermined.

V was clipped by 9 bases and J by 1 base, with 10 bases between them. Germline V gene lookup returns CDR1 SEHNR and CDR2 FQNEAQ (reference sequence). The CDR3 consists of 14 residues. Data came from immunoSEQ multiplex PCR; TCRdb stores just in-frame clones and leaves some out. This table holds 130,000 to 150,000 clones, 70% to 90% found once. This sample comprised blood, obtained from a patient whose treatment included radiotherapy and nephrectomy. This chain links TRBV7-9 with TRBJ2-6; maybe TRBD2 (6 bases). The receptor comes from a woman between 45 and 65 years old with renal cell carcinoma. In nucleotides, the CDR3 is TGTGCCAGAGGAGGGGAGTCTGGGGCCAACGTCCTGACTTTC. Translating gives CARGGESGANVLTF.